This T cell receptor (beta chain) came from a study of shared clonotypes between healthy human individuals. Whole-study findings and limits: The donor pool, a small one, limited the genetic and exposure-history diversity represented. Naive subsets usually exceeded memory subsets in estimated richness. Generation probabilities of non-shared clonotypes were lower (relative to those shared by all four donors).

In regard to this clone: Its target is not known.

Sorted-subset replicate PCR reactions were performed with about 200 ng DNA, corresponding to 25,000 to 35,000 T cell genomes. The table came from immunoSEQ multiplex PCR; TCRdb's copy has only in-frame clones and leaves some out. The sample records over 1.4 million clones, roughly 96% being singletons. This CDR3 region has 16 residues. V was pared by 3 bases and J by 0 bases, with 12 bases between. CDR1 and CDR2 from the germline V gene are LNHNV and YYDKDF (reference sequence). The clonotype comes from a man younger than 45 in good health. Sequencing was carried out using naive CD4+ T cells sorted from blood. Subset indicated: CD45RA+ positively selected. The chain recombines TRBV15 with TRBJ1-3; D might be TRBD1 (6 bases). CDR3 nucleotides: TGTGCCACCAGCAGGGAACAGGGTTTCTCTGGAAACACCATATATTTT. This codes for CATSREQGFSGNTIYF.